Below, 30 T cell receptor beta chains from the same sample are listed, as sequenced in a study of blood T cell repertoires in COVID-19. Measured with immunoSEQ multiplex PCR; TCRdb has only the in-frame clones, and not every one. The sample contains around 63,000 clones, approximately 86% of which appear only once. Sequenced input: peripheral blood. All receptors come from a man aged 45-65 years with active COVID-19.

The chain recombines TRBV6-1 with TRBJ2-1, with a weak D call TRBD2 (6 bases). Trimming left V 3 bases short and J 8 bases short, with 11 bases between. Per the germline V gene, CDR1 is MNHNS and CDR2 is SASEGT. The CDR3 runs 13 residues. Here the CDR3 reads CASSDPRGDEQFF. In DNA form, the CDR3 reads TGTGCCAGCAGTGACCCCCGCGGGGATGAGCAGTTCTTC.

J is TRBJ1-2 and V is TRBV19; no firm D call. V was cut by 2 bases and J by 0 bases, with 13 bases left in between. Germline V gives CDR1 LNHDA, CDR2 SQIVND (reference sequence). The CDR3 is made up of 16 amino acids. CDR3 region: CASSISSAEANYGYTF. The CDR3 nucleotides read TGTGCCAGTAGTATAAGTTCGGCGGAAGCTAACTATGGCTACACCTTC.

V usage is TRBV2 and J usage is TRBJ1-1; 8 bases align to TRBD1. V lost 6 bases, J lost 4 bases, and 1 base stayed unmatched. This CDR3 has 12 residues. The germline V gene has CDR1 SNHLY and CDR2 FYNNEI. CDR3 bases: TGTGCCAGCAGCACAGGGGGCACTGAAGCTTTCTTT. Translation gives CASSTGGTEAFF.

The J gene is TRBJ2-2, the V gene TRBV5-1; D is perhaps TRBD2 (6 bases). Germline CDR1 reads SGHRS; CDR2 reads YFSETQ. The CDR3 is 16 residues long. V lost 3 bases to trimming and J lost 2 bases, with 14 bases between them. Here the CDR3 reads CASSYSLATNTGELFF. The DNA of the CDR3 is TGCGCCAGCAGCTACAGTCTAGCGACCAACACCGGGGAGCTGTTTTTT.

This clone was counted once. The chain uses TRBV11-2 and TRBJ2-1; TRBD1 aligns across 7 bases. V shed 5 bases, J shed 12 bases, and the junction held 16 bases outside the gene matches. The germline V gene has CDR1 SGHAT and CDR2 FQNNGV. This CDR3 region has 15 residues. CDR3 sequence (DNA): TGTGCCAGCAGCGGTTTAAAGGGGGCGCTTATTTGGCAGTTCTTC. Amino acid sequence: CASSGLKGALIWQFF.

The chain is built from TRBV9 and TRBJ1-3; 9 positions agree with TRBD1. J was trimmed by 10 bases and V by 1 base; bases with no gene match: 6. The CDR3 spans 14 residues. Per the germline V gene, CDR1 is SGDLS and CDR2 is YYNGEE. The CDR3 region has the DNA TGTGCCAGCAGCGTATTACAGGACAGGGGAACCATATATTTT. It yields the protein CASSVLQDRGTIYF.

The table lists this clone with a few counts. The chain recombines TRBV6-5 with TRBJ1-6; 7 bases map to TRBD1. Losses at the gene ends were 10 bases for V and 9 bases for J; bases not matched to a gene: 15. This CDR3 spans 15 amino acids. The V gene's germline CDR1 is MNHEY and CDR2 SVGAGI. As DNA, the CDR3 is TGTGCCACCAACCGAGGGGAACAGGGGTCTTCACCCCTCCACTTT. Its translation is CATNRGEQGSSPLHF.

V is TRBV20-1 and J is TRBJ1-2; D not resolved. The CDR3 loop spans 11 amino acids. In germline, CDR1 is DFQATT, CDR2 SNEGSKA (reference sequence). In DNA, the CDR3 is TGCATCTCGGGAGCCTCATATGGCTACACCTTC. This codes for CISGASYGYTF.

V and J are TRBV4-1 and TRBJ2-2; D perhaps matches TRBD2 (6 bases). The CDR3 sequence is 17 residues long. Trimming left V 2 bases short and J 6 bases short, with 19 bases between. Germline V lookup: CDR1 MGHRA, CDR2 YSYEKL. CDR3 sequence reads: CASSQSSSGLPSGELFF. The CDR3 DNA reads TGCGCCAGCAGCCAATCTTCTTCGGGACTCCCCTCCGGGGAGCTGTTTTTT.

This chain connects TRBV15 to TRBJ2-2; a possible D gene is TRBD1 (7 bases). The CDR3 length is 15 residues. Germline V gene data show CDR1 as LNHNV and CDR2 as YYDKDF (reference sequence). V gave up 5 bases and J gave up 7 bases, with 17 bases separating them. The CDR3 region has the DNA TGTGCCACCAGCTGGTTGCAGGGGGGTCTCGGGGAGCTGTTTTTT. It codes for CATSWLQGGLGELFF.

This chain links TRBV6-5 with TRBJ2-7; tentative D call: TRBD2 (7 bases). Trimming took 8 bases from V and 7 from J, leaving 18 bases between them. CDR3 size: 13 residues. Germline V CDR1 and CDR2: MNHEY, SVGAGI. Here the CDR3 DNA reads TGTGCCAGCGCGGCGGGGGCGATATGGGAGCAGTACTTC. This gives the protein CASAAGAIWEQYF.

The rearrangement uses TRBV21-1 and TRBJ2-1; whether TRBD2, the table's D call, matches the DNA was not checked. TRBV21-1 is marked as a pseudogene. The CDR3 is 13 amino acids. CDR3 in amino acids: CASLSGFYNEQFF. The CDR3 DNA is TGTGCCAGCCTTAGCGGATTCTACAATGAGCAGTTCTTC.

The chain joins TRBV9 to TRBJ1-6; 7 nucleotides align to TRBD1. V was clipped by 3 bases and J by 7 bases; unmatched bases: 7. This CDR3 is 15 amino acids long. The germline CDR1 and CDR2 sequences are SGDLS and YYNGEE. Here the CDR3 DNA reads TGTGCCAGCAGCGCGGGGACAGACCCAAATTCACCCCTCCACTTT. It encodes CASSAGTDPNSPLHF. Combining the CDR3 with reference TRBV9 and TRBJ1-6 gives the whole variable domain DSGVTQTPKHLITATGQRVTLRCSPRSGDLSVYWYQQSLDQGLQFLIQYYNGEERAKGNILERFSAQQFPDLHSELNLSSLELGDSALYFCASSAGTDPNSPLHFGNGTRLTVT.

This chain links TRBV7-2 with TRBJ1-2; 7 positions match TRBD1. The V gene's germline CDR1 is SGHTA and CDR2 FQGNSA. The CDR3 totals 12 residues. Unmatched junction bases numbered 0, after V lost 3 bases and J lost 5 bases. CDR3 region: CASSLTGYGYTF. CDR3 nucleotide sequence: TGTGCCAGCAGCTTGACAGGGTATGGCTACACCTTC.

The chain recombines TRBV14 with TRBJ2-3; a possible D gene is TRBD1 (5 bases). V gave up 4 bases and J gave up 3 bases, with 17 bases separating them. Germline V gives CDR1 SGHDN, CDR2 FVKESK. The CDR3 sequence is 16 residues long. CDR3 residues: CASSRQGMVSTDTQYF. CDR3 DNA sequence: TGTGCCAGCAGCCGGCAGGGAATGGTTTCAACAGATACGCAGTATTTT.

The rearrangement uses TRBV4-3 and TRBJ2-2; D unresolved. V lost 0 bases and J lost 5, with 7 bases in between. In germline, CDR1 is LGHNA, CDR2 YSLEER. The CDR3 consists of 14 residues. DNA of the CDR3: TGCGCCAGCAGCCAAGATTCACTTACCGGGGAGCTGTTTTTT. Amino acid sequence: CASSQDSLTGELFF.

There are a few counts of this clone. CDR3 sequence: CASILAAVNTEAFF. The CDR3 region has the DNA TGTGCCAGCATCCTCGCGGCCGTGAACACTGAAGCTTTCTTT. This sequence joins TRBV7-9 and TRBJ1-1, with D uncertain. Germline assignment: CDR1 SEHNR and CDR2 FQNEAQ (reference sequence). V dropped 7 bases and J dropped 0 bases, with 12 bases sitting between them. The CDR3 has 14 amino acids.

The gene calls are TRBV2 and TRBJ1-3; D unclear. The CDR3 length is 14 residues. Germline V lookup: CDR1 SNHLY, CDR2 FYNNEI. V lost 3 bases, J lost 4 bases, and 10 bases lay in between. Written as DNA, the CDR3 is TGTGCCAGCAGTGACAGGAACGTAGGAAACACCATATATTTT. Its protein is CASSDRNVGNTIYF.

The chain joins TRBV3-1 (or the pseudogene TRBV3-2) to TRBJ2-1, with TRBD2 matching 7 bases. The germline gives CDR1 LGHDT, CDR2 YNNKEL (reference sequence). The J segment lost 0 bases and the V segment lost 6 bases, leaving 8 bases of the junction unmatched. The CDR3 extends over 16 amino acids. The CDR3 region is CASSTIGGSSYNEQFF. The CDR3 bases are TGTGCCAGCAGTACTATCGGGGGGAGCTCCTACAATGAGCAGTTCTTC.

The J gene is TRBJ2-7, the V gene TRBV7-2; no definite D call. This CDR3 region has 14 residues. CDR1 and CDR2 from the germline V gene are SGHTA and FQGNSA. V lost 5 bases and J lost 1, with 12 bases in between. The CDR3 loop reads CASSPPGVSYEQYF. The CDR3 bases are TGTGCCAGCAGCCCCCCTGGAGTATCCTACGAGCAGTACTTC. The complete variable domain, with remaining parts taken from reference TRBV7-2 and TRBJ2-7, reads GAGVSQSPSNKVTEKGKDVELRCDPISGHTALYWYRQSLGQGLEFLIYFQGNSAPDKSGLPSDRFSAERTGGSVSTLTIQRTQQEDSAVYLCASSPPGVSYEQYFGPGTRLTVT.

This clone was counted once. This chain links TRBV18 with TRBJ1-1, with 9 nucleotides matching TRBD1. J lost 1 base, V lost 2 bases, and 2 bases had no gene match. The CDR3 length is 15 residues. Per germline, CDR1 KGHSH and CDR2 LQKENI. DNA of the CDR3: TGTGCCAGCTCACCAGAACAGGGGGCGAACACTGAAGCTTTCTTT. Translated, it gives CASSPEQGANTEAFF.

The rearrangement links TRBV19 to TRBJ1-5, with D possibly being TRBD1 (5 bases). V was shortened by 0 bases and J by 7 bases, with 13 bases between the two germline ends. This CDR3 spans 15 amino acids. Per germline, CDR1 LNHDA and CDR2 SQIVND (reference sequence). The CDR3 bases are TGTGCCAGTAGTATAGATCCCCAGGGCGGCCAGCCCCAGCATTTT. It codes for CASSIDPQGGQPQHF. Combining the CDR3 with reference TRBV19 and TRBJ1-5 gives the whole variable domain DGGITQSPKYLFRKEGQNVTLSCEQNLNHDAMYWYRQDPGQGLRLIYYSQIVNDFQKGDIAEGYSVSREKKESFPLTVTSAQKNPTAFYLCASSIDPQGGQPQHFGDGTRLSIL.

This chain uses TRBV5-5 with TRBJ2-1, with 9 bases that match TRBD1. The CDR3 sequence is 16 residues long. Losses at the gene ends were 5 bases for V and 7 bases for J; bases not matched to a gene: 13. The germline V gene encodes CDR1 SGHKS and CDR2 YYEKEE (reference sequence). CDR3 region: CASSGGTGYFGNEQFF. CDR3 in DNA: TGTGCCAGCAGTGGAGGGACAGGGTACTTCGGGAATGAGCAGTTCTTC.

Only a few counts were recorded for this clone. V and J are TRBV6-5 and TRBJ2-7; no definite D call. The CDR3 consists of 12 residues. Germline V gives CDR1 MNHEY, CDR2 SVGAGI. The V and J ends lost 7 bases and 4 bases respectively, with 11 bases between them. The CDR3 sequence: CASMRFPYEQYF. The CDR3 DNA follows: TGTGCCAGCATGAGGTTCCCGTACGAGCAGTACTTC.

The rearrangement links TRBV5-6 to TRBJ2-3; perhaps TRBD1 as D (5 bases). V lost 2 bases and J lost 5, with 12 bases in between. In germline, CDR1 is SGHDT, CDR2 YYEEEE. CDR3 length equals 14 residues. The DNA for the CDR3 is TGTGCCAGCAGCTTTGGACAAGTCGAAGATACGCAGTATTTT. Residues: CASSFGQVEDTQYF. Supplemented by reference TRBV5-6 and TRBJ2-3, the full variable domain reads DAGVTQSPTHLIKTRGQQVTLRCSPKSGHDTVSWYQQALGQGPQFIFQYYEEEERQRGNFPDRFSGHQFPNYSSELNVNALLLGDSALYLCASSFGQVEDTQYFGPGTRLTVL.

V and J are TRBV30 and TRBJ2-7; possible D gene TRBD2, 5 bases. The V gene's germline CDR1 is GTSNPN and CDR2 SVGIG (reference sequence). The CDR3 totals 14 residues. Between the trimmed V and J ends, which lost 7 bases and 5 bases, there was a span of 21 bases. The CDR3 DNA reads as TGTGCCTTAACCCGGACTGGATCCCTCCACGAGCAGTACTTC. It codes for CALTRTGSLHEQYF.

The chain uses TRBV25-1 and TRBJ2-7; a weak D match, TRBD1 (6 bases). The CDR3 contains 13 residues. Germline-derived CDR1 and CDR2 are MGHDK and SYGVNS. Trimming removed 4 bases from V and 3 bases from J, with 10 bases in between. DNA for the CDR3: TGTGCCAGCAGTGCCCTGGACAGCTACGAGCAGTACTTC. Its protein product is CASSALDSYEQYF.

The rearrangement links TRBV4-1 to TRBJ1-6; possible D gene TRBD1, 5 bases. CDR3 length: 17 residues. Per the germline V gene, CDR1 is MGHRA and CDR2 is YSYEKL. V gave up 1 base and J gave up 1 base, with 11 bases separating them. The CDR3 DNA follows: TGCGCCAGCAGCCAAGTTGCAGGGCAGTCCTATAATTCACCCCTCCACTTT. Amino acid sequence: CASSQVAGQSYNSPLHF.

The genes are TRBV5-5 and TRBJ2-4; D is possibly TRBD1 (6 bases). V dropped 2 bases and J dropped 10 bases, with 19 bases sitting between them. CDR1 is SGHKS and CDR2 is YYEKEE in the germline V gene (reference sequence). The CDR3 is made up of 15 amino acids. DNA of the CDR3: TGTGCCAGCAGCTTAACCGCCATAGTCCAGGGGATTCAGTACTTC. This translates into CASSLTAIVQGIQYF.

This chain links TRBV3-1 (or the pseudogene TRBV3-2) with TRBJ1-2, with 8 nucleotides matching TRBD1. V gave up 7 bases and J gave up 8 bases; unmatched junction bases: 15. Germline V gives CDR1 LGHDT, CDR2 YNNKEL (reference sequence). This CDR3 spans 15 amino acids. The chain's CDR3 is CASTRSLLRGQGYTF. CDR3 sequence (DNA): TGTGCCAGCACCCGAAGCCTCCTCAGGGGGCAAGGCTACACCTTC.